This entry lists 31 T cell receptor beta chains sequenced from one sample in a study of technical replicates of blood from a few donors. Using immunoSEQ multiplex PCR, the repertoire was profiled, and TCRdb retains in-frame clones only, with some absent. The sample has tens of thousands of clones, 93% seen once. Material for sequencing was T cells isolated from PBMCs. These receptor sequences come from a human donor in good health.

The chain recombines TRBV7-9 with TRBJ2-2; unclear D gene. CDR3 length: 13 amino acids. V was clipped by 10 bases and J by 4 bases, with 13 bases between them. Germline CDR1 is SEHNR and CDR2 is FQNEAQ (reference sequence). The DNA for the CDR3 is TGTGCCATCTTCGGGTCGGCCACCGGGGAGCTGTTTTTT. Protein: CAIFGSATGELFF. The full variable domain, in which reference TRBV7-9 and TRBJ2-2 provide the parts outside the CDR3, is DTGVSQNPRHKITKRGQNVTFRCDPISEHNRLYWYRQTLGQGPEFLTYFQNEAQLEKSRLLSDRFSAERPKGSFSTLEIQRTEQGDSAMYLCAIFGSATGELFFGEGSRLTVL.

Here the CDR3 reads CASSLERDGSSGNTIYF. The CDR3 nucleotides read TGTGCCAGCAGCTTAGAGCGGGACGGGAGCTCTGGAAACACCATATATTTT. The rearrangement joins TRBV7-9 to TRBJ1-3, with TRBD1 as a possible D gene (5 bases). Germline assignment: CDR1 SEHNR and CDR2 FQNEAQ (reference sequence). The CDR3 is 17 residues long. The V end was cut by 1 base, the J end by 0 bases, with 13 bases between.

The V call is TRBV2, the J call TRBJ1-2; TRBD1 matches at 7 bases. The length of the CDR3 is 16 residues. The V segment lost 8 bases and the J segment 7 bases; nucleotides outside the gene matches: 19. Germline loops: CDR1 SNHLY, CDR2 FYNNEI. CDR3 loop: CASLEQEAGQGVGYTF. As DNA, the CDR3 is TGTGCCAGCCTCGAACAGGAGGCGGGGCAGGGGGTTGGCTACACCTTC. The whole variable domain, remainder taken from reference TRBV2 and TRBJ1-2, is EPEVTQTPSHQVTQMGQEVILRCVPISNHLYFYWYRQILGQKVEFLVSFYNNEISEKSEIFDDQFSVERPDGSNFTLKIRSTKLEDSAMYFCASLEQEAGQGVGYTFGSGTRLTVV.

The chain links TRBV19 to TRBJ2-6, with D maybe TRBD1 (5 bases). In germline, CDR1 is LNHDA, CDR2 SQIVND (reference sequence). This CDR3 comprises 16 residues. Trimming shortened V by 10 bases and J by 0 bases, and 16 bases separated the two germline ends. The CDR3 nucleotides read TGTGCCACCAAAAGGGGCCCTAGCTCTGGGGCCAACGTCCTGACTTTC. It encodes CATKRGPSSGANVLTF.

V and J are TRBV9 and TRBJ1-3; D unclear. The CDR3 runs to 15 residues. In germline, CDR1 is SGDLS, CDR2 YYNGEE. Trimming removed 1 base at V and 3 bases at J, with 11 bases between. The CDR3 loop reads CASSVSLGVGNTIYF. For the CDR3, the DNA is TGTGCCAGCAGCGTAAGTCTTGGAGTTGGAAACACCATATATTTT.

The chain couples TRBV7-7 to TRBJ2-5; 8 bases are a match to TRBD2. Germline CDR1 SSHAT, CDR2 FNYEAQ (reference sequence). CDR3 length equals 20 residues. Trimming took 5 bases from V and 5 from J; bases not matched to a gene: 25. CDR3 protein: CASSVLSNIATSGLGETQYF. In nucleotides, the CDR3 is TGTGCCAGCAGCGTTCTTAGCAATATCGCAACTAGCGGACTGGGGGAGACCCAGTACTTC.

This clone appeared once. This chain connects TRBV27 to TRBJ1-2, with 7 bases fitting TRBD1. The germline gives CDR1 MNHEY, CDR2 SMNVEV (reference sequence). Losses at the gene ends were 4 bases for V and 4 bases for J; bases not matched to a gene: 6. CDR3 length: 14 amino acids. CDR3 coding DNA: TGTGCCAGCAGTTCGCACAGGGGTGGCTATGGCTACACCTTC. It specifies CASSSHRGGYGYTF.

The chain is built from TRBV2 and TRBJ1-2; D unresolved. V lost 4 bases to trimming and J lost 5 bases, with 8 bases between them. There are 12 residues in the CDR3. Germline V gene data show CDR1 as SNHLY and CDR2 as FYNNEI. CDR3 residues: CASSGGLYGYTF. The CDR3 DNA sequence: TGTGCCAGCAGTGGTGGCTTGTATGGCTACACCTTC. The full variable domain, with the rest looked up from reference TRBV2 and TRBJ1-2, is EPEVTQTPSHQVTQMGQEVILRCVPISNHLYFYWYRQILGQKVEFLVSFYNNEISEKSEIFDDQFSVERPDGSNFTLKIRSTKLEDSAMYFCASSGGLYGYTFGSGTRLTVV.

This sequence joins TRBV7-9 and TRBJ2-7, with TRBD1 as a possible D gene (6 bases). V shed 4 bases and J shed 0 bases, with 16 bases lying between them. CDR1 and CDR2 from the germline V gene are SEHNR and FQNEAQ (reference sequence). This CDR3 is 16 amino acids long. The CDR3 nucleotides are TGTGCCAGCAGCTCATGGACAGTCCGATCCTCCTACGAGCAGTACTTC. Encoded protein: CASSSWTVRSSYEQYF.

The chain carries TRBV7-2 and TRBJ2-7; D remains unclear. The CDR3 is made up of 14 amino acids. Germline V gene lookup returns CDR1 SGHTA and CDR2 FQGNSA. The germline V and J ends were trimmed by 3 bases and 0 bases, with 9 bases remaining between them. CDR3 nucleotide sequence: TGTGCCAGCAGCTTCCACCCGAGCTCCTACGAGCAGTACTTC. It translates to CASSFHPSSYEQYF.

The chain couples TRBV11-2 to TRBJ2-7; 7 nucleotides align to TRBD2. This CDR3 comprises 16 residues. Germline lookup yields CDR1 SGHAT and CDR2 FQNNGV. V was clipped by 6 bases and J by 1 base; unmatched bases: 12. The CDR3 sequence: CASRPGRLAESYEQYF. The DNA of the CDR3 is TGTGCCAGCAGGCCGGGCAGGCTAGCGGAGTCCTACGAGCAGTACTTC.

V gene TRBV2 combines with J gene TRBJ1-5; maybe TRBD1 (6 bases). Germline V gives CDR1 SNHLY, CDR2 FYNNEI. The V gene lost 3 bases and the J gene lost 9 bases, with 18 bases spanning the gap. CDR3 size: 15 residues. In DNA, the CDR3 is TGTGCCAGCAGTGAGGGAGGGATCGCAGGGGCGCCCCAGCATTTT. Its translation is CASSEGGIAGAPQHF.

The chain links TRBV7-8 to TRBJ2-1; D perhaps matches TRBD2 (7 bases). The germline gives CDR1 SGHVS, CDR2 FQNEAQ. The CDR3 spans 15 residues. V was pared by 3 bases and J by 5 bases, with 14 bases between. CDR3 residues: CASSFTGRVHNEQFF. The CDR3 DNA follows: TGTGCCAGCAGCTTTACAGGGAGGGTGCACAATGAGCAGTTCTTC.

The chain recombines TRBV4-1 with TRBJ2-1, with 10 positions matching TRBD2. Trimming at V came to 2 bases and at J to 2 bases, leaving 6 bases not matched to a gene. CDR1 MGHRA and CDR2 YSYEKL come from the germline V gene. This CDR3 is 17 amino acids long. The CDR3 protein is CASSQLGLAETYNEQFF. CDR3 sequence (DNA): TGCGCCAGCAGCCAACTTGGACTAGCGGAGACCTACAATGAGCAGTTCTTC.

The V call is TRBV29-1, the J call TRBJ1-2, with TRBD1 matching 7 bases. CDR1 is SQVTM, CDR2 ANQGSEA, per germline. The CDR3 spans 14 residues. V trimming: 3 bases; J trimming: 2 bases; junction bases outside the gene matches: 6. The CDR3 here is CSVESRGRNYGYTF. The CDR3 DNA follows: TGCAGCGTTGAGTCAAGGGGGCGAAACTATGGCTACACCTTC. Full variable domain (remainder filled in from reference TRBV29-1 and TRBJ1-2): SAVISQKPSRDICQRGTSLTIQCQVDSQVTMMFWYRQQPGQSLTLIATANQGSEATYESGFVIDKFPISRPNLTFSTLTVSNMSPEDSSIYLCSVESRGRNYGYTFGSGTRLTVV.

This rearrangement joins TRBV5-6 to TRBJ1-4; D is uncertain. V dropped 4 bases and J dropped 7 bases, with 29 bases sitting between them. Per the germline V gene, CDR1 is SGHDT and CDR2 is YYEEEE. CDR3 length: 19 amino acids. In DNA form, the CDR3 reads TGTGCCAGCAGCACCCTAAGAGGGTGGAAATCCAATGGCGGTGAAAAACTGTTTTTT. Translating gives CASSTLRGWKSNGGEKLFF.

The chain combines TRBV5-1 with TRBJ2-5, with TRBD2 matching 12 bases. The germline gives CDR1 SGHRS, CDR2 YFSETQ. J lost 4 bases, V lost 3 bases, and 7 bases had no gene match. The CDR3 totals 16 residues. Here the CDR3 reads CASSSALLAGGETQYF. In nucleotides, the CDR3 is TGCGCCAGCAGCTCCGCTCTACTAGCGGGGGGAGAGACCCAGTACTTC.

The chain employs TRBV6-6 and TRBJ1-5, with D possibly matching TRBD1 (5 bases). Trimming shortened V by 6 bases and J by 2 bases, and 11 bases separated the two germline ends. Germline CDR1 reads MNHNY; CDR2 reads SVGAGI (reference sequence). The CDR3 length is 14 residues. The CDR3 DNA is TGTGCCAGCAGCCCAGCGGGGGGCAATCAGCCCCAGCATTTT. Encoded protein: CASSPAGGNQPQHF.

The chain couples TRBV15 to TRBJ2-4; the D gene is possibly TRBD1 (5 bases). V lost 0 bases, J lost 7 bases, and 10 bases lay in between. The CDR3 sequence is 14 residues long. Germline V CDR1 and CDR2: LNHNV, YYDKDF (reference sequence). The CDR3 here is CATSRDGAGNIQYF. The CDR3 region has the DNA TGTGCCACCAGCAGAGATGGGGCAGGGAACATTCAGTACTTC.

The chain recombines TRBV6-4 with TRBJ2-5; 8 bases agree with TRBD1. The CDR3 consists of 13 residues. CDR1 is MRHNA and CDR2 is SNTAGT in the germline V gene. The junction had 6 bases not matched to a gene; V was cut back by 5 bases and J by 7 bases. The CDR3 here is CASSTNGQGTQYF. CDR3 coding DNA: TGTGCCAGCAGTACCAACGGACAGGGGACCCAGTACTTC.

This chain links TRBV11-2 with TRBJ2-7, with D perhaps matching TRBD1 (6 bases). The V gene lost 1 base and the J gene lost 3 bases, with 13 bases spanning the gap. Germline V lookup: CDR1 SGHAT, CDR2 FQNNGV. The CDR3 runs 15 residues. The CDR3 DNA reads TGTGCCAGCAGCTTAGGACTACAGGGATTCTACGAGCAGTACTTC. Its translation: CASSLGLQGFYEQYF.

The chain combines TRBV7-3 with TRBJ1-1; D call uncertain. CDR1 and CDR2 (germline): SGHTA, FQGTGA. CDR3 size: 13 residues. V lost 3 bases and J 2 bases, leaving 7 bases between the germline ends. CDR3 nucleotide sequence: TGTGCCAGCAGCTTTTCCCCAAACACTGAAGCTTTCTTT. Translated: CASSFSPNTEAFF.

The rearrangement uses TRBV5-1 and TRBJ2-7; a possible D gene is TRBD1 (5 bases). There are 13 residues in the CDR3. CDR1 is SGHRS and CDR2 is YFSETQ in the germline V gene. Trimming cost V 7 bases and J 2 bases, with 13 bases left between them. The CDR3 region has the DNA TGCGCCAGCTTCTTCAGGGCCCCCTACGAGCAGTACTTC. As protein: CASFFRAPYEQYF.

A few counts support this clone. The rearrangement joins TRBV2 to TRBJ1-1, with D unresolved. CDR3 length equals 13 residues. Germline CDR1 SNHLY, CDR2 FYNNEI. The V gene lost 6 bases and the J gene lost 1 base, with 9 bases spanning the gap. The CDR3 protein is CASRSDWNTEAFF. The DNA of the CDR3 is TGTGCCAGCAGGTCCGACTGGAACACTGAAGCTTTCTTT.

The chain has TRBV6-5 and TRBJ2-2; the D gene is possibly TRBD1 (5 bases). The CDR3 covers 16 residues. Germline values: CDR1 MNHEY, CDR2 SVGAGI. V was shortened by 0 bases and J by 5 bases, with 13 bases between the two germline ends. In DNA, the CDR3 is TGTGCCAGCAGTTACTCGATGCAGGGTGGGACCGGGGAGCTGTTTTTT. Its translation is CASSYSMQGGTGELFF.

The J gene is TRBJ1-1, the V gene TRBV4-1; 8 bases line up with TRBD1. The CDR3 is 14 residues long. J gave up 11 bases and V 4 bases, and 12 bases lay outside the gene matches. Looked up from germline, CDR1 is MGHRA and CDR2 is YSYEKL. The chain's CDR3 is CASSPILRDRSAFF. CDR3 bases: TGCGCCAGCAGCCCCATCCTGAGGGACAGGTCGGCTTTCTTT.

The chain carries TRBV11-3 and TRBJ2-2; D gene uncertain. Germline values: CDR1 SGHNT, CDR2 YENEEA. V was shortened by 4 bases and J by 8 bases, with 8 bases between the two germline ends. This CDR3 is built from 12 residues. The CDR3: CASSSPVGELFF. The DNA of the CDR3 is TGTGCCAGCAGCTCCCCGGTAGGGGAGCTGTTTTTT.

This chain joins TRBV10-3 and TRBJ2-7, with 10 bases identical to TRBD1. Germline V gives CDR1 ENHRY, CDR2 SYGVKD. J lost 3 bases, V lost 2 bases, and 4 bases had no gene match. There are 15 residues in the CDR3. CDR3 amino acids: CAISETGTGVYEQYF. The CDR3 DNA reads as TGTGCCATCAGTGAGACCGGGACAGGGGTCTACGAGCAGTACTTC.

This chain links TRBV4-1 with TRBJ2-1, with 11 bases that match TRBD2. The germline V gene encodes CDR1 MGHRA and CDR2 YSYEKL. The CDR3 loop spans 17 amino acids. V shed 5 bases, J shed 1 base, and the junction held 7 bases outside the gene matches. The CDR3 here is CASSEISGGASYNEQFF. The CDR3 nucleotides read TGCGCCAGCAGCGAAATTAGCGGGGGGGCGTCCTACAATGAGCAGTTCTTC.

V gene TRBV27 combines with J gene TRBJ2-7; TRBD1 agrees at 7 bases. V shed 5 bases, J shed 4 bases, and the junction held 8 bases outside the gene matches. Germline V lookup: CDR1 MNHEY, CDR2 SMNVEV (reference sequence). There are 14 residues in the CDR3. The CDR3 is CASSRSTGPYEQYF. The CDR3 DNA reads as TGTGCCAGCAGTCGCTCGACAGGGCCTTACGAGCAGTACTTC.

This clone was detected only a few times. The chain recombines TRBV6-1 with TRBJ2-2; 8 nucleotides agree with TRBD1. Trimming cost V 6 bases and J 3 bases; bases outside gene matches: 6. This CDR3 has 15 residues. The germline gives CDR1 MNHNS, CDR2 SASEGT. CDR3 region: CASRRQGRYTGELFF. For the CDR3, the DNA is TGTGCCAGCAGGAGACAGGGGCGGTACACCGGGGAGCTGTTTTTT.